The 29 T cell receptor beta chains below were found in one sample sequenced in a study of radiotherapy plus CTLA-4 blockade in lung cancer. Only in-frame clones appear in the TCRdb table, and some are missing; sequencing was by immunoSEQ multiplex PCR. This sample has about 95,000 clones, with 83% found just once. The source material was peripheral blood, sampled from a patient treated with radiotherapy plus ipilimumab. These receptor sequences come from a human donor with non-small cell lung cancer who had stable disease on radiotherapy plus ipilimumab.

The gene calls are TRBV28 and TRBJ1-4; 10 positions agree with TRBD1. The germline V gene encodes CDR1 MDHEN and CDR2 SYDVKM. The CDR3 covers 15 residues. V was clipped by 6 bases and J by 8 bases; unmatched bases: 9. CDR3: CASRPTGGSREKLFF. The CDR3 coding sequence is TGTGCCAGCAGGCCGACAGGGGGCTCGCGCGAAAAACTGTTTTTT.

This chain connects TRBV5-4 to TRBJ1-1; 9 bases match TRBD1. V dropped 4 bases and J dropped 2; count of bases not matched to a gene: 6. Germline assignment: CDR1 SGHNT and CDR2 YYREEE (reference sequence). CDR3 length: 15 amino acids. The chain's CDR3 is CASSGPQGANTEAFF. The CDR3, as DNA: TGTGCCAGCAGCGGACCACAGGGGGCTAACACTGAAGCTTTCTTT.

CDR3 sequence (DNA): TGCGCCAGCAGCCAGACCCCGACAGGGCGGTCCGCTTTCTTT. Translated, it gives CASSQTPTGRSAFF. The chain recombines TRBV4-1 with TRBJ1-1, with 7 bases that match TRBD1. Germline loops: CDR1 MGHRA, CDR2 YSYEKL. J gave up 11 bases and V 3 bases, and 12 bases lay outside the gene matches. This CDR3 region has 14 residues.

The CDR3: CASSILQETQYF. The DNA of the CDR3 is TGTGCCAGCAGTATTCTCCAAGAGACCCAGTACTTC. V gene TRBV27 combines with J gene TRBJ2-5; D ambiguous. The CDR3 has 12 amino acids. CDR1 MNHEY and CDR2 SMNVEV come from the germline V gene (reference sequence). With 5 bases removed from V and 1 base from J, the gap between germline ends came to 5 bases.

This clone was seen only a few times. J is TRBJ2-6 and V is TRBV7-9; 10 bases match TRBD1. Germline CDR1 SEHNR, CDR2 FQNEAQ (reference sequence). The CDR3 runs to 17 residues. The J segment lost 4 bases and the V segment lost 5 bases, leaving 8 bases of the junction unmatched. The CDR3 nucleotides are TGTGCCAGCAGCATGGGGACAGGGGACTCCGGGGCCAACGTCCTGACTTTC. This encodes CASSMGTGDSGANVLTF.

CDR3 residues: CASSEGGRGGYIQNEQFF. CDR3 DNA sequence: TGTGCCAGCAGTGAAGGGGGACGTGGGGGGTATATCCAGAATGAGCAGTTCTTC. The V call is TRBV2, the J call TRBJ2-1, with D possibly TRBD2 on 6 matching bases. From germline, CDR1 is SNHLY and CDR2 FYNNEI. This CDR3 region has 18 residues. Between the trimmed V and J ends, which lost 1 base and 7 bases, there was a span of 23 bases.

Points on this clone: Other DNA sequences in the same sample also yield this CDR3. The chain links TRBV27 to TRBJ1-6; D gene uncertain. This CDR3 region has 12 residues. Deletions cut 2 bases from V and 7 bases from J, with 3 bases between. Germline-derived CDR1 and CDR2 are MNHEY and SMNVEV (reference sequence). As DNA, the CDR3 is TGTGCCAGCAGTTTAACCAATTCACCCCTCCACTTT. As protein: CASSLTNSPLHF.

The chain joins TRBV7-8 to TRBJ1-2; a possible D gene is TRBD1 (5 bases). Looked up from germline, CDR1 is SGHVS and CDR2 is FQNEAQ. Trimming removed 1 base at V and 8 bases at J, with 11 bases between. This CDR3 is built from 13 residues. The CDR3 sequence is CASSLGQGQGYTF. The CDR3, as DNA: TGTGCCAGCAGCTTAGGGCAGGGCCAAGGCTACACCTTC.

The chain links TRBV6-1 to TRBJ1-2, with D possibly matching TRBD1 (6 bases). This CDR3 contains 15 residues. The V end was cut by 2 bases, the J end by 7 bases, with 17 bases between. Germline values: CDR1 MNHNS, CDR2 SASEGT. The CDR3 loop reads CASSEMGRGGSGYTF. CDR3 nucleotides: TGTGCCAGCAGTGAAATGGGCAGGGGAGGTAGTGGCTACACCTTC.

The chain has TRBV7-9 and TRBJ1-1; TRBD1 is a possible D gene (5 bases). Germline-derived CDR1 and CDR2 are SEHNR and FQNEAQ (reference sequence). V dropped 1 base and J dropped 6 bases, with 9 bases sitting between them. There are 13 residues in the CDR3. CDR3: CASSLGQGAEAFF. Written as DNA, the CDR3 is TGTGCCAGCAGCTTAGGTCAAGGGGCTGAAGCTTTCTTT.

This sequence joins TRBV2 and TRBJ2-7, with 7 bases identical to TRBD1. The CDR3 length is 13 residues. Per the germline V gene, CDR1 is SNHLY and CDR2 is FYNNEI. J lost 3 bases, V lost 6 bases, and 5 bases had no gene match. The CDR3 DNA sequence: TGTGCCAGCAGCGGGACAGTCTTCTACGAGCAGTACTTC. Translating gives CASSGTVFYEQYF.

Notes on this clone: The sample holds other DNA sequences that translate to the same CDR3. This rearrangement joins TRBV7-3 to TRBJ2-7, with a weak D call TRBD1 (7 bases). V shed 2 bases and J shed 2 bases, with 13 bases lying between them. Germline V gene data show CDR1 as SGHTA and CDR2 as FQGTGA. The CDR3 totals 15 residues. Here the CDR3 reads CASSLQGGEAYEQYF. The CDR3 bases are TGTGCCAGCAGCTTACAGGGGGGCGAGGCCTACGAGCAGTACTTC.

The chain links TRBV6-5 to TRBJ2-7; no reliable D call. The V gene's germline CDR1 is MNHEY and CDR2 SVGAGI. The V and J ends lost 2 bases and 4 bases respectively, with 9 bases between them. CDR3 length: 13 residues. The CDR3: CASSYRTGYEQYF. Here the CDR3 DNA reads TGTGCCAGCAGTTACCGGACGGGTTACGAGCAGTACTTC.

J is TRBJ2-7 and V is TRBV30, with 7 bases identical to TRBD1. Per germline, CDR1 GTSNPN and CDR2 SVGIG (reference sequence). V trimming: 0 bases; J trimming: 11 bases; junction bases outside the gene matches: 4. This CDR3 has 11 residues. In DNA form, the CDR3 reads TGTGCCTGGAGTGTATTAGGGGGCAAGTACTTC. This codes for CAWSVLGGKYF.

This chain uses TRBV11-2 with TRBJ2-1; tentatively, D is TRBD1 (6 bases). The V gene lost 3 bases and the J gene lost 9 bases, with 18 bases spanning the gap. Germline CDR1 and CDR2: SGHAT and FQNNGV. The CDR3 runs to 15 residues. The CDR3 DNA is TGTGCCAGCAGCTTCGGACCAGGGGCGAGCAGTGAGCAGTTCTTC. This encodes CASSFGPGASSEQFF. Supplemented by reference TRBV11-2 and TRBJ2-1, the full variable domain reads EAGVAQSPRYKIIEKRQSVAFWCNPISGHATLYWYQQILGQGPKLLIQFQNNGVVDDSQLPKDRFSAERLKGVDSTLKIQPAKLEDSAVYLCASSFGPGASSEQFFGPGTRLTVL.

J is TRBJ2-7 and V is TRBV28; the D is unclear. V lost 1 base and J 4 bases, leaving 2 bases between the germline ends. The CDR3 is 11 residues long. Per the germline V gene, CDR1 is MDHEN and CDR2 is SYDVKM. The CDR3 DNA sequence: TGTGCCAGCAGTTTATTGTACGAGCAGTACTTC. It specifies CASSLLYEQYF.

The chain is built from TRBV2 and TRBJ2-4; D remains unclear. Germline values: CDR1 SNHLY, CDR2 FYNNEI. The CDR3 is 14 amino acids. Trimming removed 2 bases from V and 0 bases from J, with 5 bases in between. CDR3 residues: CASSEQVAKNIQYF. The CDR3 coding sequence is TGTGCCAGCAGTGAACAGGTAGCCAAAAACATTCAGTACTTC.

CDR3 sequence reads: CAISPGAGRIGYGYTF. The CDR3 coding sequence is TGTGCCATCAGTCCCGGGGCGGGCCGGATAGGCTATGGCTACACCTTC. The chain links TRBV10-3 to TRBJ1-2; D is perhaps TRBD1 (5 bases). Germline V gene data show CDR1 as ENHRY and CDR2 as SYGVKD. The CDR3 totals 16 residues. Trimming removed 5 bases from V and 4 bases from J, with 20 bases in between.

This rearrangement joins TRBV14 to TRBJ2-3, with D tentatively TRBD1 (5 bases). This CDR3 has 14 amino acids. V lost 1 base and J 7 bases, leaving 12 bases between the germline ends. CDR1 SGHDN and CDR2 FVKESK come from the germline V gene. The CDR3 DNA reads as TGTGCCAGCAGCCAAGCTTCAGGGAAGCATACGCAGTATTTT. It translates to CASSQASGKHTQYF.

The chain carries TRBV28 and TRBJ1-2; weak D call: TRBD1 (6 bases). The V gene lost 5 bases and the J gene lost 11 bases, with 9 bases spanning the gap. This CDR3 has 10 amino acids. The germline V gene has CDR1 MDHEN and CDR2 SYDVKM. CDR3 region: CASSQGRYTF. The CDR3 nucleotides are TGTGCCAGCAGTCAGGGGCGTTACACCTTC.

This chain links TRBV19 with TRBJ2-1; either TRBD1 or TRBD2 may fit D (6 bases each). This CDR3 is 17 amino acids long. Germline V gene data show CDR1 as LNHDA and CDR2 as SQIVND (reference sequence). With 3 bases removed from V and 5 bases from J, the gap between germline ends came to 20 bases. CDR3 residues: CASSIWYRGARDNEQFF. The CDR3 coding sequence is TGTGCCAGTAGTATTTGGTATAGGGGGGCCCGAGACAATGAGCAGTTCTTC.

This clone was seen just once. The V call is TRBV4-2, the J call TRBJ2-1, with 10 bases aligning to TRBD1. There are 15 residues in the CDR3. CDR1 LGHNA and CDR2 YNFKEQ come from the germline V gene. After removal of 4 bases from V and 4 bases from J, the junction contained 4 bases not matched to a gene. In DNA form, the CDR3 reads TGTGCCAGCAGCCCCCGACAGGGGGCATACAATGAGCAGTTCTTC. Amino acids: CASSPRQGAYNEQFF.

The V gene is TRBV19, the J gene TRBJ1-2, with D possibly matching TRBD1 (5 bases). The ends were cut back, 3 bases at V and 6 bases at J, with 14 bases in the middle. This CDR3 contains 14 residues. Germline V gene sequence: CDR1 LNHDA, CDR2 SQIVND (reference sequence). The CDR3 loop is CASSMWAGRDGYTF. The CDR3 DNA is TGTGCCAGTAGTATGTGGGCAGGGCGAGATGGCTACACCTTC. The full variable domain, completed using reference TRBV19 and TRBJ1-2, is DGGITQSPKYLFRKEGQNVTLSCEQNLNHDAMYWYRQDPGQGLRLIYYSQIVNDFQKGDIAEGYSVSREKKESFPLTVTSAQKNPTAFYLCASSMWAGRDGYTFGSGTRLTVV.

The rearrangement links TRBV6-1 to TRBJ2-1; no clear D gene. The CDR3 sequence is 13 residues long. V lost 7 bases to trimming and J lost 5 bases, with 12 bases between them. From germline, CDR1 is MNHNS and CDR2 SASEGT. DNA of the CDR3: TGTGCCAGCAAAATCTTTCGCGACAATGAGCAGTTCTTC. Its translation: CASKIFRDNEQFF.

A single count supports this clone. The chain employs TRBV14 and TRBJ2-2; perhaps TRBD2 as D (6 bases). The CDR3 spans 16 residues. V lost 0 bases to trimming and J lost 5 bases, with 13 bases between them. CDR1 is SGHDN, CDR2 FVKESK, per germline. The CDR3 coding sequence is TGTGCCAGCAGCCAAGATGCCGGGAGACGGACCGGGGAGCTGTTTTTT. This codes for CASSQDAGRRTGELFF. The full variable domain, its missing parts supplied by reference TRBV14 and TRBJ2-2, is EAGVTQFPSHSVIEKGQTVTLRCDPISGHDNLYWYRRVMGKEIKFLLHFVKESKQDESGMPNNRFLAERTGGTYSTLKVQPAELEDSGVYFCASSQDAGRRTGELFFGEGSRLTVL.

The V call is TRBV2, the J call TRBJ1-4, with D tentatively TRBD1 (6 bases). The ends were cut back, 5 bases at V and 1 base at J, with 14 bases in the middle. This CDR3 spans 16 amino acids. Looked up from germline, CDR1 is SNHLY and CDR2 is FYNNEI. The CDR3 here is CASSLRTVGTNEKLFF. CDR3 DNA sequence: TGTGCCAGCAGTCTCCGGACAGTCGGAACTAATGAAAAACTGTTTTTT. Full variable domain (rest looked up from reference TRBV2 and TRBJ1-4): EPEVTQTPSHQVTQMGQEVILRCVPISNHLYFYWYRQILGQKVEFLVSFYNNEISEKSEIFDDQFSVERPDGSNFTLKIRSTKLEDSAMYFCASSLRTVGTNEKLFFGSGTQLSVL.

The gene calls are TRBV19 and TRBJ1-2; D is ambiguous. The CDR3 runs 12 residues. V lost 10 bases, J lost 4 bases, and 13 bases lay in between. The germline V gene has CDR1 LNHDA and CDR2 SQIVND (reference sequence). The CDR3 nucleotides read TGTGCCACCAAAGGGCAGATCTATGGCTACACCTTC. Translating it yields CATKGQIYGYTF.

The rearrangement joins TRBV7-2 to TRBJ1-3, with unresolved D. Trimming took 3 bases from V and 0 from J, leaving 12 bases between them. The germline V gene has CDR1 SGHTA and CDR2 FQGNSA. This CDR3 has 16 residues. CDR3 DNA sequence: TGTGCCAGCAGCTTCCGCGGAACTTCCTCTGGAAACACCATATATTTT. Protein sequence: CASSFRGTSSGNTIYF.

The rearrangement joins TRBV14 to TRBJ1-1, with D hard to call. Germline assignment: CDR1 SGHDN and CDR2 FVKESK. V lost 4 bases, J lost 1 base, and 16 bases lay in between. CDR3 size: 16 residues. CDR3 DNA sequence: TGTGCCAGCAGCCCCTTATTCGGGCGGGAGAACACTGAAGCTTTCTTT. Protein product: CASSPLFGRENTEAFF.